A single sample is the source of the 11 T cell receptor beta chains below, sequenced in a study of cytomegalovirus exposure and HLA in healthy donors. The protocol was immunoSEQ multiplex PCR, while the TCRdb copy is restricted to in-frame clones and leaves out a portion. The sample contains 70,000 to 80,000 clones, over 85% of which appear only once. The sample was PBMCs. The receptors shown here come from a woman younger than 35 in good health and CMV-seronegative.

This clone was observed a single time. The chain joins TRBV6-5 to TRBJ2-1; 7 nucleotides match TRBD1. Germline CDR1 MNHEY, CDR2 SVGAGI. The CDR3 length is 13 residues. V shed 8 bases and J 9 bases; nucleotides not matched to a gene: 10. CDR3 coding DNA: TGTGCCAGCGGCACAGGGGCGTCGACTGAGCAGTTCTTC. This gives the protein CASGTGASTEQFF.

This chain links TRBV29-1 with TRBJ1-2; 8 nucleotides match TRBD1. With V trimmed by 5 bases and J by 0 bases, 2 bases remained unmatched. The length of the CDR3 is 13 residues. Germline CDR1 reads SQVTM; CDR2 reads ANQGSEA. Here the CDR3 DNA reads TGCAGCGTTTGGACAGGGACTAACTATGGCTACACCTTC. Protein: CSVWTGTNYGYTF.

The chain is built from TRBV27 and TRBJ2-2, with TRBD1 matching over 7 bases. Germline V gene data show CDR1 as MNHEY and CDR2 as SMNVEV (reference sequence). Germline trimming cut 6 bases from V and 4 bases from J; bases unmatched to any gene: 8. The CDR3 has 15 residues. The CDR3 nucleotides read TGTGCCAGCAGGCTAGAACAGGGGATCACCGGGGAGCTGTTTTTT. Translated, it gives CASRLEQGITGELFF.

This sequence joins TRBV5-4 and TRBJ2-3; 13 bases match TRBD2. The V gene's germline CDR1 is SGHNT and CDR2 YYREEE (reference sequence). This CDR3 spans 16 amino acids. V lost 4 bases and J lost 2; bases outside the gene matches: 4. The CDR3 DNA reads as TGTGCCAGCAGCAAAGGACTAGCGGGGGACACAGATACGCAGTATTTT. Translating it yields CASSKGLAGDTDTQYF.

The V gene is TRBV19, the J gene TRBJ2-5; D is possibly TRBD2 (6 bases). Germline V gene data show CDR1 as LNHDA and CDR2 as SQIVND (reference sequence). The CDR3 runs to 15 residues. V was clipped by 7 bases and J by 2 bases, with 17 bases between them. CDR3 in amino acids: CASKSLRGRQETQYF. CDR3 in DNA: TGTGCCAGTAAGAGTCTGCGGGGCCGACAAGAGACCCAGTACTTC.

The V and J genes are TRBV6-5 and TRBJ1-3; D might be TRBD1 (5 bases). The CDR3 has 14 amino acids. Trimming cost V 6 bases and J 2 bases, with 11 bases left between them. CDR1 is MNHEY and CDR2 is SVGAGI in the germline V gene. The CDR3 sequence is CASSPQGTGNTIYF. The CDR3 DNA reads TGTGCCAGCAGCCCGCAGGGTACTGGAAACACCATATATTTT.

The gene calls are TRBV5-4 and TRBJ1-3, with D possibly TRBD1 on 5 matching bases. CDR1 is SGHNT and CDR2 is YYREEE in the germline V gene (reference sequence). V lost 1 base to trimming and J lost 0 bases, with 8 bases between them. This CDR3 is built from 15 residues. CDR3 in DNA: TGTGCCAGCAGCTTGCAGGGAGGCTCTGGAAACACCATATATTTT. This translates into CASSLQGGSGNTIYF.

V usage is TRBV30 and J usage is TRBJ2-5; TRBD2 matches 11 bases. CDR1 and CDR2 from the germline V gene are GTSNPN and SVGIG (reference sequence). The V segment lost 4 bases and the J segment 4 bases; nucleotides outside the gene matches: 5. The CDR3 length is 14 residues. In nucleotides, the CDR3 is TGTGCCTGGATGGGACTAGCGGAGGGAGAGACCCAGTACTTC. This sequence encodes CAWMGLAEGETQYF.

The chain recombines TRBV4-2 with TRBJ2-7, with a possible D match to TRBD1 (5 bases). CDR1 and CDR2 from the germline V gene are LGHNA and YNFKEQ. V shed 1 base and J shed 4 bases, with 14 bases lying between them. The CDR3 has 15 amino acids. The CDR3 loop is CASSQGVTASYEQYF. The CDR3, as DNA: TGTGCCAGCAGCCAAGGAGTGACAGCTAGTTACGAGCAGTACTTC.

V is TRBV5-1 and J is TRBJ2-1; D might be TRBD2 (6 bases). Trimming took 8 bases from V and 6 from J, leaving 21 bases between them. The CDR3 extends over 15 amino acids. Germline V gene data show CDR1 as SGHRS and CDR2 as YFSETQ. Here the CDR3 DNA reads TGCGCCAGTAGCCCGGGACTCGCAGCGCCCAATGAGCAGTTCTTC. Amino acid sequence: CASSPGLAAPNEQFF.

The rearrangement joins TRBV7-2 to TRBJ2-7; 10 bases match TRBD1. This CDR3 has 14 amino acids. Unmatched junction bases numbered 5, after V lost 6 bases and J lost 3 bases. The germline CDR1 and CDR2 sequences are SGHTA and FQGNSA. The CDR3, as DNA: TGTGCCAGCAGTCAAGGGACAGGGGACTACGAGCAGTACTTC. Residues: CASSQGTGDYEQYF.